The TCR beta chain under discussion was sequenced for a study of T cell responses to AZD1222 COVID-19 vaccine (dated by TCRdb to about 2021). Looking at the study overall: AZD1222 recipients with second doses at about 4 weeks or about 12 weeks were pooled, because spike-specific TCR depth and breadth did not differ between schedules. TCR sequencing covered some 250 trial participants: 207 given two doses of AZD1222 and approximately 26 given two doses of MenACWY control vaccine. Trial participants were enrolled by age into 18-55, 56-69 and 70-plus year subgroups, with about 150, 27 and 61 TCR-sequenced participants respectively.

On this clone: What antigen it recognizes has not been identified. Base quality data are lacking; no much larger clone is found one base away.

The CDR3 regions of human TCRbeta chains were analyzed by immunosequencing. Under the source paper's analysis protocol: TCRs in the repertoires were compared against a reference library of SARS-CoV-2-specific TCRs that had been generated with the MIRA antigen-specificity platform. Breadth was defined as the fraction of unique TCRs that were SARS-CoV-2-associated, and depth was defined as the fraction of total T cells that were SARS-CoV-2-associated. Using the MIRA data, each spike-specific TCR was mapped to the spike region that the TCR reacts to and placed in a CD4 or CD8 class. Log10-transformed breadth and depth values were compared by one-way ANOVA with Sidak's multiple comparisons tests. The immuneACCESS repertoire file appears here via TCRdb, limited to in-frame rearrangements. These files lack a portion of the clones; in checked studies, under half of the deficit traces to unresolved V genes, and the cause of the others is not known. V and J calls and clone size are copied from that table; D and trimming were computed from the DNA. Recorded for this sample are 100,000 to 150,000 clones; about 85% of them occurred a single time. Together, the top ten hold roughly 4.5% of the sample.

What the research found in general, with its limitations: Participants were mostly white British, with more females than males. The authors suggested clonal diversity may have been underestimated. Because no samples from the day 14 peak response were available, repertoires could be characterized only after the peak T cell response. Spike-specific TCR breadth and depth rose significantly after two AZD1222 doses compared with day 0 and with MenACWY recipients. The vaccine-associated CD4 TCRs covered the entire spike protein, and the dominant responses fell in regions 160-218 and 743-854. Nearly half of unique spike-specific TCRs reportedly recognized epitopes outside regions mutated in the B.1.351 and B.1.1.7 variants. Only a handful of AZD1222 recipients were SARS-CoV-2 seropositive at baseline, limiting conclusions about previously exposed vaccinees. The 56-69-year group was small, and its depth increase did not reach significance, likely because of low power.

The CDR3 holds 16 amino acids from the cysteine to the phenylalanine. CDR3 DNA only is kept here, 48 bases in frame from base 1. In the germline V gene, CDR1 corresponds to SGHTS and CDR2 to YDEGEE. V lost 4 bases and J lost 6 bases, and the count of bases not matched to a germline gene is 8. Per the publication, the time point label means: baseline before first vaccination. The vaccinee samples were drawn from two UK trials, COV001 and COV002, one of which was a single-blind randomized controlled phase 2/3 trial testing AZD1222 (ChAdOx1 nCoV-19) in healthy adults. For TCRbeta chain sequencing, PBMC samples were collected from trial participants at day 0 and at day 28 after the second dose.

This sample comprised peripheral blood, obtained on day 0 of AZD1222 vaccination. The rearranged chain carries TRBV5-8 and TRBJ1-6; a stretch of 9 junction bases matches TRBD1. The clonotype comes from an adult in good health. The CDR3 in this case is CASSPPGTGINSPLHF. The sequenced DNA: TGTGCCAGCAGCCCCCCCGGGACAGGGATTAATTCACCCCTCCACTTT.